This TCR beta chain was recorded in a study of blood T cell repertoires in COVID-19. Study at large: Donors in the United States, Italy and Spain gave samples during acute or convalescent COVID-19.

Here immunoSEQ multiplex PCR was the method, and the copy in TCRdb shows in-frame clones only, minus some. The sample contains around 400,000 clones, 90% to 95% of which appear only once. V was shortened by 6 bases and J by 2 bases, with 10 bases between the two germline ends. CDR3 length: 13 amino acids. The germline gives CDR1 MRHNA, CDR2 SNTAGT. Sequenced input: PBMCs or T cells enriched from blood (not recorded which). The chain couples TRBV6-4 to TRBJ1-1; D possibly corresponds to TRBD1 (6 bases). The receptor comes from a woman in her 40s who had been exposed to COVID-19. In DNA form, the CDR3 reads TGTGCCAGCAGAAACAGGGAAAACACTGAAGCTTTCTTT. Translating gives CASRNRENTEAFF.